This T cell receptor beta chain was obtained from a study of T cells in Graves' hyperthyroidism and ophthalmopathy. Study conclusions and caveats: Blood shared most expanded thyroid clonotypes above 0.001. Ophthalmopathy and stable hyperthyroidism were separated by a 13 V-J model.

RNA transcripts served as the template for amplifying TCR beta CDR3 regions. Initially, a first-round RT-PCR of the TCR CDR3 employed the HTBI primer set. One entry per CDR3 protein, called by TCRdb with MiXCR from the multiplex PCR reads. The repertoire holds over 150,000 distinct CDR3 sequences, with 17% as singletons. Newly diagnosed hyperthyroidism, duration under 2 months, in patients aged 18 to 65. Together with thyroid ultrasound, orbital computed tomography, serum thyroxine and TRAb, clinical symptoms were used for diagnoses. As regards this clonotype: No antigen is known for it.

This TCR was sampled from a woman aged 45-65 years with Graves' hyperthyroidism. Material: blood.

The CDR3 protein is CASSIDVSYRGYNEQFF. The CDR3 coding sequence is TGTGCCAGTAGTATAGATGTATCCTATCGAGGGTACAATGAGCAGTTCTTC. The chain carries TRBV19 and TRBJ2-1; D is possibly TRBD2 (5 bases). V lost 0 bases and J 4 bases, leaving 16 bases between the germline ends. Germline V gene lookup returns CDR1 LNHDA and CDR2 SQIVND (reference sequence). The CDR3 is 17 amino acids.